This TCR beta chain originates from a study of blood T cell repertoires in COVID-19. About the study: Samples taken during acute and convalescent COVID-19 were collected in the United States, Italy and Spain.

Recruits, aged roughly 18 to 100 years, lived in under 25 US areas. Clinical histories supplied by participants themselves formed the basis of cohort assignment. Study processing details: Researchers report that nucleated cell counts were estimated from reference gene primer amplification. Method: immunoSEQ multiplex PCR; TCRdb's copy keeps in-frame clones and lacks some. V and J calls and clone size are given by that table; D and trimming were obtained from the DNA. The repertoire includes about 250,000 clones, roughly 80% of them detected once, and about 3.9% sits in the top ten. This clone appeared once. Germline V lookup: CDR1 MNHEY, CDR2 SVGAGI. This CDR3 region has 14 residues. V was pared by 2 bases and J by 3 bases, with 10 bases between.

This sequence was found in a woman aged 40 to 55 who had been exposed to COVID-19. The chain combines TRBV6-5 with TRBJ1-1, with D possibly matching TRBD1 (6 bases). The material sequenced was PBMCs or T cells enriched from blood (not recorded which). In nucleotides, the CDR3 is TGTGCCAGCAGTTACGGGGGCAGTGACACTGAAGCTTTCTTT. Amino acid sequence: CASSYGGSDTEAFF.